A selection of T cell receptor beta chains follows, all from one sample in a study of CD8+CD57+ T cells in acquired aplastic anemia. TCRdb fed the reads into MiXCR, producing one record per CDR3 protein. The sample lists approximately 58,000 distinct CDR3 sequences, about 56% occurring once. The sample was sorted CD4+, CD8+, or CD8+CD57+ T cells (not recorded which) from PBMCs. The receptors stem from a human donor with aplastic anemia. Each CDR3 is given with its conserved first and last residue. D genes are given only for firm matches. Size tells how often a clone was seen (once, few, many) or the class of an expanded clone, and some rows leave it out.

D gene,J gene,clone size,V gene,CDR3 protein,CDR3 DNA
.,TRBJ2-1,many,TRBV29-1,CSVEDKRGGPFYEQFF,TGCAGCGTTGAAGATAAGAGGGGGGGGCCGTTCTATGAGCAGTTCTTC
.,TRBJ1-4,.,TRBV29-1,CSVVPDSNEKLFF,TGCAGCGTTGTACCTGATTCTAATGAAAAACTGTTTTTT
.,TRBJ2-2,.,TRBV25-1,CASSQGRWNTGELFF,TGTGCCAGCAGTCAAGGTCGATGGAACACCGGGGAGCTGTTTTTT
.,TRBJ1-5,medium-sized,TRBV19,CASTDYSQPQHF,TGTGCCAGTACCGACTACAGTCAGCCCCAGCATTTT
TRBD2,TRBJ2-2,.,TRBV10-1,CASSGGSGLGIAGELFF,TGCGCCAGCAGTGGGGGGTCGGGACTAGGTATTGCCGGGGAGCTGTTTTTT
TRBD2,TRBJ2-7,.,TRBV25-1,CASSRPLAGGYEQYF,TGTGCCAGCAGCCGACCACTAGCGGGGGGTTACGAGCAGTACTTC
TRBD1,TRBJ2-7,.,TRBV7-2,CASSFGTGDEQYF,TGTGCCAGCAGCTTTGGGACAGGGGACGAGCAGTACTTC
.,TRBJ2-7,many,TRBV5-4,CASSRRDTTYEQYF,TGTGCCAGCAGCCGAAGGGACACCACCTACGAGCAGTACTTC
.,TRBJ1-5,.,TRBV10-3,CAISRDISNQPQHF,TGTGCCATCAGTCGGGACATTAGCAATCAGCCCCAGCATTTT
.,TRBJ1-1,once,TRBV14,CASSGTGPRYEAFF,TGTGCCAGCAGCGGAACGGGACCGAGATATGAAGCTTTCTTT
TRBD1,TRBJ1-4,.,TRBV19,CASSNRGRDEKLFF,TGTGCCAGTAGTAACAGGGGGCGAGATGAAAAGCTGTTTTTT
.,TRBJ2-5,.,TRBV24-1,CATSDTGASIQAQYF,TGTGCCACCAGTGATACCGGGGCTAGCATACAGGCCCAGTACTTC
.,TRBJ1-6,few,TRBV15,CATSRSGLNSPLHF,TGTGCCACCAGCAGATCGGGCCTCAATTCACCCCTCCACTTT
.,TRBJ2-7,.,TRBV5-8,CASSVIDSYEQYF,TGTGCCAGCAGCGTCATCGACAGCTACGAGCAGTACTTC
TRBD2,TRBJ2-3,.,TRBV24-1,CATSDWEAGGITDTQYF,TGTGCCACCAGTGATTGGGAAGCGGGGGGGATCACAGATACGCAGTATTTT
TRBD1,TRBJ2-1,many,TRBV29-1,CSAGRGQGINEQFF,TGCAGCGCCGGACGGGGACAGGGGATAAATGAGCAGTTCTTC
.,TRBJ2-5,.,TRBV10-3,CAISVGGHETQYF,TGTGCCATCAGTGTAGGGGGTCACGAGACCCAGTACTTC
.,TRBJ1-1,.,TRBV11-1,CASSPPVRGRLTEAFF,TGTGCCAGCAGCCCCCCCGTTCGGGGGAGGTTAACTGAAGCTTTCTTT
.,TRBJ1-2,.,TRBV19,CASKDPGRYGYTF,TGTGCCAGTAAGGATCCCGGGCGCTATGGCTACACCTTC
TRBD1,TRBJ2-7,.,TRBV5-5,CASSLSPGDRVYEQYF,TGTGCCAGCAGCTTGTCTCCCGGGGACAGGGTCTACGAGCAGTACTTC
.,TRBJ1-2,few,TRBV2,CASVVADYGYTF,TGTGCCAGCGTCGTGGCTGATTATGGCTACACCTTC
.,TRBJ1-2,many,TRBV9,CASSPRRNYGYTF,TGTGCCAGCAGCCCACGGAGGAACTATGGCTACACCTTC
.,TRBJ1-2,.,TRBV10-1,CASSESADYGYTF,TGCGCCAGCAGTGAGTCGGCAGACTATGGCTACACCTTC
TRBD1,TRBJ2-7,.,TRBV7-9,CASSPGQGGYEQYF,TGTGCCAGCAGCCCGGGACAGGGAGGATACGAGCAGTACTTC
.,TRBJ1-6,.,TRBV7-9,CASSLAGPSPLHF,TGCGCCAGCAGCTTAGCGGGGCCTTCACCCCTCCACTTT
.,TRBJ1-5,once,TRBV5-1,CASSLWGGNQPQHF,TGCGCCAGCAGCTTGTGGGGTGGGAATCAGCCCCAGCATTTT
TRBD1,TRBJ1-2,.,TRBV24-1,CATSESGTGAGYTF,TGTGCCACCAGTGAATCGGGGACAGGGGCCGGCTACACCTTC
.,TRBJ2-5,.,TRBV19,CASSIGDGSQETQYF,TGTGCCAGTAGTATTGGGGACGGATCTCAAGAGACCCAGTACTTC
.,TRBJ2-1,.,TRBV2,CASSYSGLIEQFF,TGTGCCAGCAGTTATTCCGGACTCATTGAGCAGTTCTTC